This T cell receptor beta chain was sequenced during a study of T cells in Graves' hyperthyroidism and ophthalmopathy. Regarding the study as a whole: Most expanded thyroid clonotypes above 0.001 recurred in blood. Model-based prediction identified ophthalmopathy a median around 6.7 months prior to its onset.

The junction had 16 bases not matched to a gene; V was cut back by 2 bases and J by 8 bases. The germline gives CDR1 DFQATT, CDR2 SNEGSKA (reference sequence). The CDR3 totals 16 residues. Authors of the study amplified TCR beta CDR3 regions from RNA transcripts. The primer set for the first-round RT-PCR of the TCR CDR3 was HTBI. TCRdb reanalysed the multiplex PCR reads using MiXCR and keeps one entry per CDR3 protein. The data hold about 300,000 distinct CDR3 sequences, with about 19% observed a single time. This clonotype has just a few counts. The antigen is not known. Disease lasting under 3 months, a NOSPECS grade of at least 4, and a Clinical Activity Score of at least 3 were features of the ophthalmopathy patients.

This clonotype was obtained from a middle-aged man with Graves' ophthalmopathy. The V gene is TRBV20-1, the J gene TRBJ1-2, with 8 bases fitting TRBD1. Sequencing was performed on blood. The CDR3 reads CSARLRTGTYSAGYTF. The DNA for the CDR3 is TGCAGTGCTAGACTTCGGACAGGGACCTACTCGGCCGGCTACACCTTC.